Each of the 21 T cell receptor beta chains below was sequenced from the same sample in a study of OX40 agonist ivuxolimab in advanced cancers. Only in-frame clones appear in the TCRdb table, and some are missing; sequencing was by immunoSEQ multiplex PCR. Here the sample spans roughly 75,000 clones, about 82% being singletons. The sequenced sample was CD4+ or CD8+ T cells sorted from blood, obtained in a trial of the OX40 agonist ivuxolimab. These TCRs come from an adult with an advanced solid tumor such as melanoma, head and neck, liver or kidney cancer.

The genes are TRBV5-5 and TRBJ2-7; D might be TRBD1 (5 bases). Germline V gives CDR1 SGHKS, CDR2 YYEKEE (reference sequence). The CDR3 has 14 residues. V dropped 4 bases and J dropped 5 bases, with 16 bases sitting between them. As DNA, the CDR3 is TGTGCCAGCAGCCCAGGACACTCCTTTGACGAGCAGTACTTC. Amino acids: CASSPGHSFDEQYF. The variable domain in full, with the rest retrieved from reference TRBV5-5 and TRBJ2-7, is DAGVTQSPTHLIKTRGQQVTLRCSPISGHKSVSWYQQVLGQGPQFIFQYYEKEERGRGNFPDRFSARQFPNYSSELNVNALLLGDSALYLCASSPGHSFDEQYFGPGTRLTVT.

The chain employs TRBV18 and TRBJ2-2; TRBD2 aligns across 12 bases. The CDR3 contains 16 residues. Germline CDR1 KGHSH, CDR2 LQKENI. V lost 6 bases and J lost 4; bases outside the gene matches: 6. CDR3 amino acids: CASSLRLAGATGELFF. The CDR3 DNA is TGTGCCAGCTCCCTGAGACTAGCGGGGGCCACCGGGGAGCTGTTTTTT.

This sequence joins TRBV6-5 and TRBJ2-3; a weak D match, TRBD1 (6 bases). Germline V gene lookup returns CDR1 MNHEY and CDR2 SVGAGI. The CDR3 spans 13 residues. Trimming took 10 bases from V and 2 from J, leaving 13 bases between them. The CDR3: CATCDRYTDTQYF. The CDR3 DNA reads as TGTGCCACCTGCGACAGGTACACAGATACGCAGTATTTT.

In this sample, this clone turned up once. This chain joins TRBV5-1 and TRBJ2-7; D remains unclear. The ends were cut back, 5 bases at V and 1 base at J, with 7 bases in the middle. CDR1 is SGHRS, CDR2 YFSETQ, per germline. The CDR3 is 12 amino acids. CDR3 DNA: TGCGCCAGCAGGGCAGGATCCTACGAGCAGTACTTC. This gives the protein CASRAGSYEQYF.

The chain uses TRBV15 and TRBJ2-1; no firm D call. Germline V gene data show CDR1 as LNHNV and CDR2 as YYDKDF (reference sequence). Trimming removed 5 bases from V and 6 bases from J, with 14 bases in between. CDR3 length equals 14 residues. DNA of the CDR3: TGTGCCACCAGCGGACGAGTGGGGATCAATGAGCAGTTCTTC. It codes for CATSGRVGINEQFF.

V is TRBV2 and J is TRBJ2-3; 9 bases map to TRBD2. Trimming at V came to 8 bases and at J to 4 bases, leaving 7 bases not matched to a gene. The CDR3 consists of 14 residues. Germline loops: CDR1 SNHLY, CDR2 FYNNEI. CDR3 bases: TGTGCCAGCCGCGGGGGGGTTCTTGCAGATACGCAGTATTTT. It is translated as CASRGGVLADTQYF. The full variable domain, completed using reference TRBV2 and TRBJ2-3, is EPEVTQTPSHQVTQMGQEVILRCVPISNHLYFYWYRQILGQKVEFLVSFYNNEISEKSEIFDDQFSVERPDGSNFTLKIRSTKLEDSAMYFCASRGGVLADTQYFGPGTRLTVL.

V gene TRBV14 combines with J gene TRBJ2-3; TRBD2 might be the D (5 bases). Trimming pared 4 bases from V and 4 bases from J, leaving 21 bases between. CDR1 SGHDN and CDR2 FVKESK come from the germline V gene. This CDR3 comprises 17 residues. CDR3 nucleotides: TGTGCCAGCAGCCTAATAGGGATGGGAGCCCCCGCAGATACGCAGTATTTT. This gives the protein CASSLIGMGAPADTQYF. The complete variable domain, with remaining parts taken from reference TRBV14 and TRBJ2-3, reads EAGVTQFPSHSVIEKGQTVTLRCDPISGHDNLYWYRRVMGKEIKFLLHFVKESKQDESGMPNNRFLAERTGGTYSTLKVQPAELEDSGVYFCASSLIGMGAPADTQYFGPGTRLTVL.

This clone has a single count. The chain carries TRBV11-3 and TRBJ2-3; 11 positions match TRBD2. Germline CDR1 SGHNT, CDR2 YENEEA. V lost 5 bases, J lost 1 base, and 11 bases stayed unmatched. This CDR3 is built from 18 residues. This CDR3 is CASSPMILAGAGTDTQYF. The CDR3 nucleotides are TGTGCCAGCAGCCCCATGATACTAGCGGGGGCAGGCACAGATACGCAGTATTTT.

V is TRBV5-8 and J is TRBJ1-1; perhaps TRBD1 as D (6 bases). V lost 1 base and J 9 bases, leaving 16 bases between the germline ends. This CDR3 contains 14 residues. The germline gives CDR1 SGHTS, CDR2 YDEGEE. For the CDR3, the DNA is TGTGCCAGCAGCTTGCCCGGCAAAGGGGGGCAAGCTTTCTTT. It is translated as CASSLPGKGGQAFF.

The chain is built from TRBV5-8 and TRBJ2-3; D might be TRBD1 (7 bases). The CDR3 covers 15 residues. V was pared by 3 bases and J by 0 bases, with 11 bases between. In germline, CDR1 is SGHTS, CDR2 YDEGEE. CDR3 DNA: TGTGCCAGCAGCTCCAGGGGGGAGAGCACAGATACGCAGTATTTT. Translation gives CASSSRGESTDTQYF.

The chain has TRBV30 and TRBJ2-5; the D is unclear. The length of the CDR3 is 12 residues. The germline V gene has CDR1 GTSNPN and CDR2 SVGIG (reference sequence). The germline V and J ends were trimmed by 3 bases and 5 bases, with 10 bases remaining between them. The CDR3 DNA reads TGTGCCTGGAGGGGGTTCCGGGAGACCCAGTACTTC. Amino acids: CAWRGFRETQYF. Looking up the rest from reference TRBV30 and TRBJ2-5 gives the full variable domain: SQTIHQWPATLVQPVGSPLSLECTVEGTSNPNLYWYRQAAGRGLQLLFYSVGIGQISSEVPQNLSASRPQDRQFILSSKKLLLSDSGFYLCAWRGFRETQYFGPGTRLLVL.

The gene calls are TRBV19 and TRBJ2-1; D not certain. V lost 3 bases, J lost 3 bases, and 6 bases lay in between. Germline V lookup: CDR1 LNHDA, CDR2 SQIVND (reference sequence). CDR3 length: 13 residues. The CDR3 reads CASSITDYNEQFF. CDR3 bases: TGTGCCAGTAGTATCACCGACTACAATGAGCAGTTCTTC.

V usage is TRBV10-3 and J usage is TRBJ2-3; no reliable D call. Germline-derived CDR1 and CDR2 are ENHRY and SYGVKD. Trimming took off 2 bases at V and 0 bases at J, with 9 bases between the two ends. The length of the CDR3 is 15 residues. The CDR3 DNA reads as TGTGCCATCAGTGAGCTGGGTTCGAGCACAGATACGCAGTATTTT. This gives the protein CAISELGSSTDTQYF.

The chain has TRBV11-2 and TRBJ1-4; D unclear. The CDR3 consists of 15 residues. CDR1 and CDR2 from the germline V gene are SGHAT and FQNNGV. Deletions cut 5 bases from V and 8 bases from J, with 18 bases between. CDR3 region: CASSPIVTEGEKLFF. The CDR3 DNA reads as TGTGCCAGCAGCCCGATAGTCACGGAAGGGGAAAAACTGTTTTTT. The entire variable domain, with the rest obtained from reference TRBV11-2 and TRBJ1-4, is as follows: EAGVAQSPRYKIIEKRQSVAFWCNPISGHATLYWYQQILGQGPKLLIQFQNNGVVDDSQLPKDRFSAERLKGVDSTLKIQPAKLEDSAVYLCASSPIVTEGEKLFFGSGTQLSVL.

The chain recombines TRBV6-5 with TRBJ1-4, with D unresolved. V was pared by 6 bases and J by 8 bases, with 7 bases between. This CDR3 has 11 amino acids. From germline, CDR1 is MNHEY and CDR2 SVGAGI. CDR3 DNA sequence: TGTGCCAGCAGACTCAGGGAAAAACTGTTTTTT. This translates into CASRLREKLFF.

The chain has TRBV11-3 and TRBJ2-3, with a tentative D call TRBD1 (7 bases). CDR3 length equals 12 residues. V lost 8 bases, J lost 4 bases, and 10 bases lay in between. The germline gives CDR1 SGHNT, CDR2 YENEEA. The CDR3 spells CASQGEADTQYF. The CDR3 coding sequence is TGTGCCAGCCAGGGGGAGGCAGATACGCAGTATTTT.

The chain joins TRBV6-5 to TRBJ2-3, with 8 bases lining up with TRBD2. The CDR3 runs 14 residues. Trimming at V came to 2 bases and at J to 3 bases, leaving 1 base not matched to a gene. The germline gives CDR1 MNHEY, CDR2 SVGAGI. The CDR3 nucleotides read TGTGCCAGCAGTTACACTAGCGGAACAGATACGCAGTATTTT. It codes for CASSYTSGTDTQYF.

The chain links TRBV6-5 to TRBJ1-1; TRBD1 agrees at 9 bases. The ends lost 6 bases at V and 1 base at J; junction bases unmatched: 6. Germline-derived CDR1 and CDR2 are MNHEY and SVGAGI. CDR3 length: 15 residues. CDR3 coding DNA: TGTGCCAGCAGGGGACAGGGATTCTCGAACACTGAAGCTTTCTTT. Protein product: CASRGQGFSNTEAFF.

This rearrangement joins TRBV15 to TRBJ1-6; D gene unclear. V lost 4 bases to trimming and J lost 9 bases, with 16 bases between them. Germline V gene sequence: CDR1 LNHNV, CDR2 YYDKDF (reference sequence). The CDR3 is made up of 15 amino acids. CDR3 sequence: CATSIKIGSSSPLHF. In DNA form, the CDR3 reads TGTGCCACCAGCATCAAGATCGGGAGTAGTTCACCCCTCCACTTT.

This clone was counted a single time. The CDR3 sequence is CASSLGGAGGQPQHF. CDR3 DNA sequence: TGCGCCAGCAGCTTGGGAGGGGCAGGGGGTCAGCCCCAGCATTTT. J is TRBJ1-5 and V is TRBV5-1; TRBD1 aligns across 7 bases. With V trimmed by 0 bases and J by 6 bases, 6 bases remained unmatched. CDR3 size: 15 residues. Germline V lookup: CDR1 SGHRS, CDR2 YFSETQ.

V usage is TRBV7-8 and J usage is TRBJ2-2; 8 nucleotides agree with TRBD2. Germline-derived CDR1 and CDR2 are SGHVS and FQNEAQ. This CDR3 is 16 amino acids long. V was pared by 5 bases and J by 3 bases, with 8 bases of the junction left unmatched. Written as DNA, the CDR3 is TGTGCCAGCAGCCTATTGGGCGGGGGGTACACCGGGGAGCTGTTTTTT. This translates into CASSLLGGGYTGELFF.